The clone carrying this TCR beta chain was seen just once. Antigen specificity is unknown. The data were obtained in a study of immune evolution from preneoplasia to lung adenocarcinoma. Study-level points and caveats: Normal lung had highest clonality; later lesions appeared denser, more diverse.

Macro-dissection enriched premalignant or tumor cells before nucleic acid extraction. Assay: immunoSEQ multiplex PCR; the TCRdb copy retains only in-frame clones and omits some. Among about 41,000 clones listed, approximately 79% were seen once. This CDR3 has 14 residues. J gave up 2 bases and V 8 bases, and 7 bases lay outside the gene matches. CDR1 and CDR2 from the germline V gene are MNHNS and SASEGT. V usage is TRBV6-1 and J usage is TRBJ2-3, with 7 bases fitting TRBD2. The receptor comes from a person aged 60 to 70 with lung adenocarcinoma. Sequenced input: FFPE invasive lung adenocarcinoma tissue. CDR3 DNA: TGTGCCAGCTCACGGGGGAGGGACACAGATACGCAGTATTTT. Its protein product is CASSRGRDTDTQYF.